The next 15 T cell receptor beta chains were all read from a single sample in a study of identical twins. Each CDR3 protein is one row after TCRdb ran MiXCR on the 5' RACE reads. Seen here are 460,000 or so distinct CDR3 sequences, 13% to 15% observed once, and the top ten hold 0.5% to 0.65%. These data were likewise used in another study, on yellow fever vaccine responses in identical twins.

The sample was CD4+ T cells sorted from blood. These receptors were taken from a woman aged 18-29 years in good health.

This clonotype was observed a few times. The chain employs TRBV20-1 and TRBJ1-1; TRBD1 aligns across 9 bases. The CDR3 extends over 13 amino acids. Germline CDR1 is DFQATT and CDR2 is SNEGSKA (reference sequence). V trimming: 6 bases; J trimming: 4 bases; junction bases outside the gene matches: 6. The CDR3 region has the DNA TGCAGTGCCCCACCGGGACAGGGCACTGAAGCTTTCTTT. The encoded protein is CSAPPGQGTEAFF.

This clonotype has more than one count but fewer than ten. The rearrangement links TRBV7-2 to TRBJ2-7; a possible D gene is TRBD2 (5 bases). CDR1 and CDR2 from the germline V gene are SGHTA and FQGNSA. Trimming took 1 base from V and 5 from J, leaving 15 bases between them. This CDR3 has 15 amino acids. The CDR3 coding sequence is TGTGCCAGCAGCTTAGTAACGACTATAGTCCACGAGCAGTACTTC. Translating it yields CASSLVTTIVHEQYF.

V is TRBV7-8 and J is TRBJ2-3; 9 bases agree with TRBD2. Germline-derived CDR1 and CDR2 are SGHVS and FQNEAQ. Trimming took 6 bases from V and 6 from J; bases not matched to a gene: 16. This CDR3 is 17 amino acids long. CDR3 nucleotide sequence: TGTGCCAGCAGGACTGGCCCGGCCGGGACTAGCATTGATACGCAGTATTTT. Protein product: CASRTGPAGTSIDTQYF.

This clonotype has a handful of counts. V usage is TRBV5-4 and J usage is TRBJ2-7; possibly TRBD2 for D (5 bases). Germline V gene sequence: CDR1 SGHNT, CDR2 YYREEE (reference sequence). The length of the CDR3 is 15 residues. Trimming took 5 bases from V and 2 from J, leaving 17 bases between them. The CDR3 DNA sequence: TGTGCCAGCAGTCCACGAGGGAACGGAGCCTACGAGCAGTACTTC. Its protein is CASSPRGNGAYEQYF.

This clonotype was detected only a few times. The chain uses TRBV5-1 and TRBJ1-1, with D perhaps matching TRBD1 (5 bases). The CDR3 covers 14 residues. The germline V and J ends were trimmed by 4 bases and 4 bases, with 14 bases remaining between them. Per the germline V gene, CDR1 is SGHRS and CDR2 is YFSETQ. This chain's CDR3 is CASSRVGDGTEAFF. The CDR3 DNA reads TGCGCCAGCAGCAGGGTTGGGGACGGCACTGAAGCTTTCTTT.

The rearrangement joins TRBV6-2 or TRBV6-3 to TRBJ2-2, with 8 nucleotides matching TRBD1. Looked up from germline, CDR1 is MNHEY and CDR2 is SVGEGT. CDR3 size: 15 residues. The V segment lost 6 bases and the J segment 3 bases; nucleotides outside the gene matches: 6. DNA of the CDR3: TGTGCCAGCAGGCGGACAGGGATGGACACCGGGGAGCTGTTTTTT. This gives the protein CASRRTGMDTGELFF.

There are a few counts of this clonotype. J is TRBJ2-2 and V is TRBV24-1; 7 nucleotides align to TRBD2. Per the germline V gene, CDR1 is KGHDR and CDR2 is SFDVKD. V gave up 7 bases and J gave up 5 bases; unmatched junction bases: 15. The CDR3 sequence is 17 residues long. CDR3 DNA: TGTGCCACCAGGACCCCGACCGGGACTAAAGGTACCGGGGAGCTGTTTTTT. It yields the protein CATRTPTGTKGTGELFF.

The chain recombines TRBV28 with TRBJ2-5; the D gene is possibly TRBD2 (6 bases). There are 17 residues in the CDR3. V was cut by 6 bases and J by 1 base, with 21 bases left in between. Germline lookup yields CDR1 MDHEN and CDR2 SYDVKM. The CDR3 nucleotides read TGTGCCAGCAGGTACCCGGGAACCCTAGCGTCCCAAGAGACCCAGTACTTC. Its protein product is CASRYPGTLASQETQYF.

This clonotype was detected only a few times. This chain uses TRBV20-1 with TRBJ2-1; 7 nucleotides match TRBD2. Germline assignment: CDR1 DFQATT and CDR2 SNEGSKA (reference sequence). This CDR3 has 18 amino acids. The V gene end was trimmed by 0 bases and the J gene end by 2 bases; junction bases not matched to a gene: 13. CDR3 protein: CSAREIPRRLAAYNEQFF. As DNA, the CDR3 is TGCAGTGCTAGAGAGATTCCCCGCCGGCTAGCGGCCTACAATGAGCAGTTCTTC.

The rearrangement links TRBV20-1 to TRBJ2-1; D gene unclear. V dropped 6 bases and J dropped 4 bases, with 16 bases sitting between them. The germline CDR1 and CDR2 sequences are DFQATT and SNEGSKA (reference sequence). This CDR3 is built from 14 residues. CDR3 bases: TGCAGTGCCCCCGACTTGTCAGTATACAATGAGCAGTTCTTC. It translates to CSAPDLSVYNEQFF.

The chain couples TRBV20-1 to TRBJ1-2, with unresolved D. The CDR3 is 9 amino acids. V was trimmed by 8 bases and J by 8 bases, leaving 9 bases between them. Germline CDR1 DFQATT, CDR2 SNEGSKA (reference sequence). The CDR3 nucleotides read TGCAGTCCCTTGGGGGGCTACACCTTC. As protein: CSPLGGYTF.

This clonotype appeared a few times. The CDR3 DNA sequence: TGCGCCAGCAGCTTGGCCGGGGCAGGGGGCGCATACGAGCAGTACTTC. The encoded protein is CASSLAGAGGAYEQYF. This chain uses TRBV5-1 with TRBJ2-7; TRBD1 agrees at 8 bases. After removal of 0 bases from V and 4 bases from J, the junction contained 9 bases not matched to a gene. CDR1 is SGHRS, CDR2 YFSETQ, per germline. CDR3 length: 16 residues.

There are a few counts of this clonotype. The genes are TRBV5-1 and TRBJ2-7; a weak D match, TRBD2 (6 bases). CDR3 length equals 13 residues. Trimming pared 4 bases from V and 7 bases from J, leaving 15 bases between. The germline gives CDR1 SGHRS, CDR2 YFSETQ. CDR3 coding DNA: TGCGCCAGCAGCCCGGCCCTCCTAGCGGAGCAGTACTTC. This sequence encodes CASSPALLAEQYF.

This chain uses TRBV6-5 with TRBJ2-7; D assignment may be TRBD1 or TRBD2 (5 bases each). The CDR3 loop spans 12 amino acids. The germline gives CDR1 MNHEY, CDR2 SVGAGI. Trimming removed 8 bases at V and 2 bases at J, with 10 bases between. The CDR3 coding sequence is TGTGCCAGCCGGGACCTGGCCTACGAGCAGTACTTC. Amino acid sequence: CASRDLAYEQYF.

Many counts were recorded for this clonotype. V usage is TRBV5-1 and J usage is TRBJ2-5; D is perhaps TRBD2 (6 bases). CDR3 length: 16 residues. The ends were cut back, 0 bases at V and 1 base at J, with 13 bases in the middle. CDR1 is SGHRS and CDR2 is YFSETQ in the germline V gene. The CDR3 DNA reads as TGCGCCAGCAGCTTGGTGGGGACTCCCTCCCAAGAGACCCAGTACTTC. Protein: CASSLVGTPSQETQYF.